The rows below give T cell receptor beta chains drawn from one sample of a study of metastatic and nonmetastatic thyroid tumors. Through MiXCR, TCRdb re-clonotyped the PCR reads. Among tens of thousands of clones listed, roughly 18% were seen once. Specimen: blood. Every receptor here comes from a female donor with papillary thyroid cancer or a benign thyroid nodule (not recorded which). Some clones in this sample may be carry-over from other donors' samples. Each CDR3 is given with its conserved first and last residue. The order of the fields is clone size, V gene, D gene, J gene, CDR3 DNA, CDR3 protein. A D gene is named only where the DNA matches it firmly. Clone size, where shown, is once, few, many, or a class for clones that have expanded.

NA	TRBV28	NA	TRBJ1-3	TGTGCCAGCAGTTCCGTTCGAAAAAGGATGGGGGTATCTGGAAACAACATATATTTT	CASSSVRKRMGVSGNNIYF
many	TRBV20-1	NA	TRBJ1-2	TGCAGTGCTAGAGATCAAAAGAACTATGGCTACACCTTC	CSARDQKNYGYTF
NA	TRBV30	NA	TRBJ2-7	TGTGCCTGGAGTAACCAGGGCGAGCAGTACTTC	CAWSNQGEQYF
many	TRBV6-1	TRBD1	TRBJ1-4	TGTGCCAGCATTTATGGGACAGGGGGCGGCGGTGAAAAACTGTTTTTT	CASIYGTGGGGEKLFF
NA	TRBV28	NA	TRBJ2-7	TGTGCCAGCATCAGACAGGTGGGACTACCCTACGAGCAGTACTTC	CASIRQVGLPYEQYF
many	TRBV3-1	NA	TRBJ2-6	TGTGCCAGCAGCCGGGGCAGCTCTGGGGCCAACGTCCTGACTTTC	CASSRGSSGANVLTF
many	TRBV28	TRBD1	TRBJ2-2	TGTGCCAGCAGTTTGTCCTCCCGTTCCAGGGGGCGCGCCGGGGAGCTGTTTTTT	CASSLSSRSRGRAGELFF
NA	TRBV6-5	NA	TRBJ2-3	TGTGCCAGCAGTTCCCGGACAGTGGGCACAGATACGCAGTATTTT	CASSSRTVGTDTQYF
many	TRBV7-9	NA	TRBJ1-4	TGTGCCAGCAGCCCCATGGGGGACGCCGAACGGTTTTTT	CASSPMGDAERFF
many	TRBV7-3	NA	TRBJ2-3	TGTGCCAGCAGCTTAACCCCTAGTTCTACGCAGTATTTT	CASSLTPSSTQYF
NA	TRBV25-1	NA	TRBJ2-7	TGTGCCATCAGTGCAACTCTCGGACATGCTGGGACCTACGAGCAGTACTTC	CAISATLGHAGTYEQYF
many	TRBV4-1	NA	TRBJ1-4	TGCGCCAGCAGTTGGGGGGGGAAAAATGAAAAACTGTTTTTT	CASSWGGKNEKLFF
NA	TRBV7-2	NA	TRBJ2-3	TGTGCCAGCAGCCAGAGGGTGCGCGGGGATACGCAGTATTTT	CASSQRVRGDTQYF
many	TRBV12-3/TRBV12-4	NA	TRBJ1-5	TGTGCCATATCTAGTAGGGGAAGTAGACAGCCCCAGCATTTT	CAISSRGSRQPQHF
many	TRBV25-1	NA	TRBJ2-5	TGTGCCAGCAGTGAATACAGGACTGCCCAAGAGACCCAGTACTTC	CASSEYRTAQETQYF
many	TRBV11-2	NA	TRBJ2-3	TGTGCCAGCAGCTTAGTGTTATTCACAGATACGCAGTATTTT	CASSLVLFTDTQYF
NA	TRBV6-2/TRBV6-3	NA	TRBJ2-2	TGTGCCAGCAGGACCCCGGACAGAGACACCGGGGAGCTGTTTTTT	CASRTPDRDTGELFF
many	TRBV9	TRBD2	TRBJ2-2	TGTGCCAGCAGCGTAGTAGCGGGAGCGACCGGGGAGCTGTTTTTT	CASSVVAGATGELFF
many	TRBV10-3	TRBD1	TRBJ2-1	TGTGCCATCAGTGGCGGGACAGGCGAGCAGTTCTTC	CAISGGTGEQFF
NA	TRBV19	NA	TRBJ2-7	TGTGCCAGTAGTAACACAGACAGGCTCTACGAGCAGTACTTC	CASSNTDRLYEQYF
few	TRBV12-3/TRBV12-4	NA	TRBJ1-1	TGTGTCAGTAGTCGAGGAGCGGCGGGTGAAGCTTTCTTT	CVSSRGAAGEAFF
few	TRBV28	NA	TRBJ2-7	TGTGCCAGCAGGGTGGGTATCCACGAGCAGTACTTC	CASRVGIHEQYF
few	TRBV28	NA	TRBJ2-7	TGTGCCATTACCCTCCAGCTAGGGGAAGGTAGCGGCTACGAGCAGTACTTC	CAITLQLGEGSGYEQYF
few	TRBV18	TRBD1	TRBJ1-1	TGTGCCAGCTCCCGGACAGGGTATGGGACTGAAGCTTTCTTT	CASSRTGYGTEAFF
many	TRBV29-1	NA	TRBJ1-5	TGCAGCGTTGAAGGCGTCCAGGGTCAGCCCCAGCATTTT	CSVEGVQGQPQHF
many	TRBV24-1	TRBD1	TRBJ1-2	TGTGCCACCAGTGATTTAAGCCTGGGACAGGGCTTCTATGGCTACACCTTC	CATSDLSLGQGFYGYTF
few	TRBV24-1	NA	TRBJ1-5	TGTGCCACCAGTGATTATAGTAATCAGCCCCAGCATTTT	CATSDYSNQPQHF
NA	TRBV10-3	NA	TRBJ2-2	TGTGCCATCAGACTAACCGACAGGTCTATCGGGGAGCTGTTTTTT	CAIRLTDRSIGELFF
medium-sized	TRBV6-1	TRBD1	TRBJ2-5	TGTGCCAGCACTCGCTTCGGAGACAGGGGTCAAGAGACCCAGTACTTC	CASTRFGDRGQETQYF
NA	TRBV18	NA	TRBJ1-2	TGTGCCAGCTCCACAACTATGCTGGACTATGGCTACACCTTC	CASSTTMLDYGYTF
many	TRBV9	NA	TRBJ2-5	TGTGCCAGCAGCGTAGTGCATAGCGATCAAGAGACCCAGTACTTC	CASSVVHSDQETQYF
many	TRBV18	NA	TRBJ1-2	TGTGCCAGCTCACCATCGAGAGAGTATGGCTACACCTTC	CASSPSREYGYTF
many	TRBV6-1	TRBD2	TRBJ2-5	TGTGCCAGCAGTGAAGCGCTTTATGGACTAGCGGGATTCCAAGAGACCCAGTACTTC	CASSEALYGLAGFQETQYF
many	TRBV6-5	TRBD2	TRBJ2-1	TGTGCCAGCAGCCCAGGACTAGCCCGCTGGTCCTACAATGAGCAGTTCTTC	CASSPGLARWSYNEQFF
many	TRBV7-3	NA	TRBJ2-3	TGTGCCAGCAGCTTAAGGCGAGCGGATGCTGGGGGGGATACGCAGTATTTT	CASSLRRADAGGDTQYF
many	TRBV30	NA	TRBJ1-1	TGTGCCTGGAGGGCGTTAGGGACTGAAGCTTTCTTT	CAWRALGTEAFF
many	TRBV19	TRBD2	TRBJ2-3	TGTGCCAGTAGTACTAAAAGGACTAGCGGCACAGATACGCAGTATTTT	CASSTKRTSGTDTQYF
many	TRBV16	NA	TRBJ2-2	TGTGCCAGCAGCTATCAGACAGCTAACACCGGGGAGCTGTTTTTT	CASSYQTANTGELFF
many	TRBV19	NA	TRBJ2-2	TGTGCCAGTATGGGCGGTCGCCTTACCGGGGAGCTGTTTTTT	CASMGGRLTGELFF
many	TRBV30	NA	TRBJ1-4	TGTGCCTGGAGTTCGGACAGCACGGATAATGAAAAACTGTTTTTT	CAWSSDSTDNEKLFF
NA	TRBV20-1	NA	TRBJ1-1	TGCAGGGCCCATCTACCCGGTGGGGCGAGGGGGAACACTGAAGCTTTCTTT	CRAHLPGGARGNTEAFF
many	TRBV6-1	TRBD1	TRBJ1-2	TGTGCCAGCAGTGGAGGCTACAGGGGCTATGGCTACACCTTC	CASSGGYRGYGYTF
many	TRBV27	TRBD1	TRBJ1-6	TGTGCCAGCAGTTTATCGGCAGGGACAGGGGGCTCCTATAATTCACCCCTCCACTTT	CASSLSAGTGGSYNSPLHF
few	TRBV7-2	NA	TRBJ2-6	TGTGCCAGCAGCTTAGCGGGTTTGGGCTCTGGGGCCAACGTCCCGACTTTC	CASSLAGLGSGANVPTF
few	TRBV2	NA	TRBJ2-2	TGTGCCAGCAGGGGACTTGCGGTCGGGGAGCTGTTTTTT	CASRGLAVGELFF
few	TRBV7-3	NA	TRBJ2-2	TGTGCCAGCAGACTCACGAACACCGGGGAGCTGTTTTTT	CASRLTNTGELFF
many	TRBV6-1	NA	TRBJ1-1	TGTGCCAGCAGACCCCCGACAGTTTTGAACACTGAAGCTTTCTTT	CASRPPTVLNTEAFF
many	TRBV6-1	TRBD2	TRBJ2-7	TGTGCCAGCAGTCACCAGGGCGGGAGGGCCTACGAGCAGTACTTC	CASSHQGGRAYEQYF
NA	TRBV20-1	NA	TRBJ2-3	TGCAGTGCTAGAAGGGCCGACGCTAGCACAGATACTCAGTATTTT	CSARRADASTDTQYF
NA	TRBV2	NA	TRBJ2-2	TGTGCCAGCAGTGGACAGGTTAACACCGGGCAGCTGTTTTTT	CASSGQVNTGQLFF
few	TRBV27	TRBD2	TRBJ2-3	TGTGCCAGCAGTTTAGTTCTAGCGGGAGGCACAGATACGCAGTATTTT	CASSLVLAGGTDTQYF